This TCR beta chain came from a study of post-analysis software for immune sequencing data. Comments on this clonotype: The target antigen is unknown.

Unique molecular identifiers had been added to the TCR beta cDNA libraries. Yield was roughly 0.5 million cDNA molecules from 1 to 10 million T cells. TCRdb reprocessed the PCR reads with MiXCR, giving one entry per CDR3 protein. In the table there are approximately 730,000 distinct CDR3 sequences, around 27% of which are singletons. Trimming took 0 bases from V and 2 from J, leaving 21 bases between them. The CDR3 is made up of 18 amino acids. Germline values: CDR1 SGHRS, CDR2 YFSETQ. Study results and caveats: Included in a set of five TRBV segments more frequent in patients than controls were TRBV5-6, TRBV5-1 and TRBV20-1. Controls showed significantly higher normalized Chao1 diversity than did multiple sclerosis patients. Samples made in the same batch grouped tightly together by F measure.

Sequencing input: blood. The gene calls are TRBV5-1 and TRBJ2-7; possible D gene TRBD1, 5 bases. The TCR comes from a girl aged 5 to 17 with multiple sclerosis. CDR3: CASSLGTNPLLSPYEQYF. Here the CDR3 DNA reads TGCGCCAGCAGCTTGGGGACAAACCCCCTGCTTAGTCCCTACGAGCAGTACTTC.